The 6 T cell receptor beta chains in this list originate from one sample, sequenced in a study of long-term antiretroviral therapy in people with HIV. Investigators performed immunoSEQ version v3.0 at survey level. The repertoire was sequenced with immunoSEQ multiplex PCR; TCRdb's copy has only in-frame clones and lacks some. The sample includes 20,000 to 25,000 clones, 81% of them seen just once. The sequenced sample was unsorted PBMCs, obtained 0.1 years before starting antiretroviral therapy. These receptors came from a man aged 40-49 years with HIV.

The V call is TRBV14, the J call TRBJ2-2; possible D gene TRBD2, 6 bases. Germline CDR1 and CDR2: SGHDN and FVKESK. The CDR3 runs 15 residues. Trimming took off 4 bases at V and 7 bases at J, with 16 bases between the two ends. The DNA of the CDR3 is TGTGCCAGCAGCCCCTGGGAAGGGGAGGTCGGGGAGCTGTTTTTT. It codes for CASSPWEGEVGELFF.

The rearrangement uses TRBV10-1 and TRBJ1-2; D is uncertain. This CDR3 comprises 13 residues. Germline assignment: CDR1 WNHNN and CDR2 SYGVQD (reference sequence). V shed 2 bases and J shed 6 bases, with 10 bases lying between them. CDR3 amino acids: CASSERQEDGYTF. The CDR3 DNA sequence: TGCGCCAGCAGTGAGCGGCAGGAAGATGGCTACACCTTC.

The V call is TRBV6-1, the J call TRBJ1-1; unclear D gene. From germline, CDR1 is MNHNS and CDR2 SASEGT. This CDR3 is built from 13 residues. V lost 7 bases to trimming and J lost 3 bases, with 12 bases between them. CDR3 in amino acids: CASNHGEDTEAFF. The CDR3 DNA reads as TGTGCCAGCAACCATGGAGAAGACACTGAAGCTTTCTTT.

The table lists this clone with a few counts. The chain is built from TRBV2 and TRBJ2-7; D gene uncertain. The germline V gene has CDR1 SNHLY and CDR2 FYNNEI. V lost 5 bases and J 4 bases, leaving 6 bases between the germline ends. This CDR3 comprises 11 residues. The CDR3 bases are TGTGCCAGCAGTCCTGTTTACGAGCAGTACTTC. Its translation is CASSPVYEQYF.

V usage is TRBV7-9 and J usage is TRBJ1-5; no firm D call. The CDR3 sequence is 13 residues long. Trimming cost V 5 bases and J 2 bases, with 7 bases left between them. Germline V lookup: CDR1 SEHNR, CDR2 FQNEAQ (reference sequence). CDR3 sequence (DNA): TGTGCCAGCAGCCCCGGGGGCAATCAGCCCCAGCATTTT. This sequence encodes CASSPGGNQPQHF.

The chain uses TRBV7-6 and TRBJ1-1, with D tentatively TRBD1 (5 bases). This CDR3 region has 14 residues. The ends were cut back, 1 base at V and 4 bases at J, with 10 bases in the middle. Germline V gene lookup returns CDR1 SGHVS and CDR2 FNYEAQ. CDR3 in DNA: TGTGCCAGCAGCTTAGAAGGGGTGATCACTGAAGCTTTCTTT. It codes for CASSLEGVITEAFF. Full variable domain (remainder filled in from reference TRBV7-6 and TRBJ1-1): GAGVSQSPRYKVTKRGQDVALRCDPISGHVSLYWYRQALGQGPEFLTYFNYEAQQDKSGLPNDRFSAERPEGSISTLTIQRTEQRDSAMYRCASSLEGVITEAFFGQGTRLTVV.